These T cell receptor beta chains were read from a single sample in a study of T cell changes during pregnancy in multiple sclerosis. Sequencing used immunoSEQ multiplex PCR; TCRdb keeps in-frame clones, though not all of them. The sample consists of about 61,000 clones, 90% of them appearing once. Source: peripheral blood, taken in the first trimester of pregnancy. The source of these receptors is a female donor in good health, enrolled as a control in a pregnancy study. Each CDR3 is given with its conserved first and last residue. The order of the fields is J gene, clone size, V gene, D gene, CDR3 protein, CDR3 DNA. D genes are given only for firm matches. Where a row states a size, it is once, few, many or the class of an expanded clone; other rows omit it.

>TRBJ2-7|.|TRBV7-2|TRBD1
CASSFGTGVSLTYEQYF
TGTGCCAGCAGCTTCGGGACAGGGGTATCTTTAACCTACGAGCAGTACTTC
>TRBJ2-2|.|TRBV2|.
CASSRSMGDNTGELFF
TGTGCCAGCAGTCGATCAATGGGAGACAACACCGGGGAGCTGTTTTTT
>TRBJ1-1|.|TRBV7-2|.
CASRLGGTEAFF
TGTGCCAGCAGACTCGGGGGAACTGAAGCTTTCTTT
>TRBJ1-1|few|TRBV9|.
CASSVVVNTEAFF
TGTGCCAGCAGCGTAGTAGTGAACACTGAAGCTTTCTTT
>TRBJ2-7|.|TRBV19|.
CASSIVASDHYEQYF
TGTGCCAGTAGTATAGTGGCTAGCGACCACTACGAGCAGTACTTC
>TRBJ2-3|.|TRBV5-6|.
CASSASPRGTDTQYF
TGTGCCAGCAGCGCCTCACCCAGGGGCACAGATACGCAGTATTTT
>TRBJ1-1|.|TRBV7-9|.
CASSLTKNTEAFF
TGTGCCAGCAGCTTGACAAAGAACACTGAAGCTTTCTTT
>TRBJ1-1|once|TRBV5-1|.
CASSWSLGGANTEAFF
TGCGCCAGCAGCTGGAGCCTGGGGGGGGCGAACACTGAAGCTTTCTTT
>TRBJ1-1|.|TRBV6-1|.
CASSLEGTTEAFF
TGTGCCAGCAGCCTCGAGGGGACAACTGAAGCTTTCTTT
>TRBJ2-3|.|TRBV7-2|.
CASSLRFRTAKTDTQYF
TGTGCCAGCAGCTTAAGGTTTCGGACAGCGAAAACAGATACGCAGTATTTT
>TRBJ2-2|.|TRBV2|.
CASSLRLPGELFF
TGTGCCAGCAGCCTGAGATTACCCGGGGAGCTGTTTTTT
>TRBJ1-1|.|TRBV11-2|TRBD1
CASSSTQGRVGTGTEAFF
TGTGCCAGCAGCTCCACACAGGGGCGAGTCGGAACAGGGACTGAAGCTTTCTTT
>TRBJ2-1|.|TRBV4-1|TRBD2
CASSPLAGGVYNEQFF
TGCGCCAGCAGCCCCTTAGCGGGGGGCGTCTACAATGAGCAGTTCTTC
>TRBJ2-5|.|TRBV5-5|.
CASSSTGQETQYF
TGTGCCAGCAGCTCGACAGGCCAAGAGACCCAGTACTTC
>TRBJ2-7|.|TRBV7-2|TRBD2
CASSILAGGQEQYF
TGTGCCAGCAGCATACTAGCGGGGGGTCAGGAGCAGTACTTC
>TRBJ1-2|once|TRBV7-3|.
CASSLERNYGYTF
TGTGCCAGCAGCTTAGAGAGAAACTATGGCTACACCTTC
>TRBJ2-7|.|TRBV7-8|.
CASSPEAGDYEQYF
TGTGCCAGCAGCCCGGAGGCAGGGGACTACGAGCAGTACTTC
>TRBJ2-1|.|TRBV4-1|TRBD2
CASSQVGLAGGPRTYNEQFF
TGCGCCAGCAGCCAAGTAGGGCTAGCGGGGGGACCAAGGACCTACAATGAGCAGTTCTTC
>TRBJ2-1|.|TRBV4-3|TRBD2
CASSQGLVAGDLNEQFF
TGCGCCAGCAGCCAAGGGCTCGTAGCGGGGGACCTCAATGAGCAGTTCTTC
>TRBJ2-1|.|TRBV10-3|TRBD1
CATATGTGKDEQFF
TGTGCCACCGCAACCGGGACAGGGAAAGATGAGCAGTTCTTC
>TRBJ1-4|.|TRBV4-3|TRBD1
CASSPAWGQGSEKLFF
TGCGCCAGCAGCCCAGCCTGGGGACAGGGGAGTGAAAAACTGTTTTTT
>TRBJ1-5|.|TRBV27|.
CASRSFVEEGQPQHF
TGTGCCAGCCGCTCTTTTGTGGAGGAGGGTCAGCCCCAGCATTTT
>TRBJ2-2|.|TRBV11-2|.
CASSREPNTGELFF
TGTGCCAGCAGCAGGGAGCCGAACACCGGGGAGCTGTTTTTT
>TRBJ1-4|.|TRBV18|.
CASSPPGGVKLFF
TGTGCCAGCTCACCACCCGGCGGGGTAAAACTGTTTTTT
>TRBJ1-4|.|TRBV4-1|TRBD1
CASSLTTGDGEKLFF
TGCGCCAGCAGCCTGACAACAGGGGATGGTGAAAAACTGTTTTTT
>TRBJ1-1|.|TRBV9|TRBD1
CASSVARTGGEAFF
TGTGCCAGCAGCGTAGCTCGGACAGGGGGTGAAGCTTTCTTT
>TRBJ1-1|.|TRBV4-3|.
CASSQAPPGTEAFF
TGCGCCAGCAGCCAAGCCCCACCGGGGACTGAAGCTTTCTTT
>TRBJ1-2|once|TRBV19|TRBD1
CASSIQQGYNYGYTF
TGTGCCAGTAGTATTCAACAGGGGTATAACTATGGCTACACCTTC
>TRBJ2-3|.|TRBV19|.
CASSIREGLMTDTQYF
TGTGCCAGTAGTATCCGCGAGGGCTTGATGACAGATACGCAGTATTTT
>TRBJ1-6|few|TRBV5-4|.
CASSFFRGSQSPLHF
TGTGCCAGCAGCTTTTTCAGGGGATCCCAATCACCCCTCCACTTT
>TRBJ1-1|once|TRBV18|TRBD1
CASSPDGLDRGPYTEAFF
TGTGCCAGCTCACCTGACGGCCTAGACAGGGGGCCTTACACTGAAGCTTTCTTT
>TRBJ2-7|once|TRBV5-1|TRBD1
CASSLGGQIYEQYF
TGCGCCAGCAGCTTGGGGGGACAGATCTACGAGCAGTACTTC
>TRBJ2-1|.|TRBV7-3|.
CASSLSRSYNEQFF
TGTGCCAGCAGCTTAAGTAGATCCTACAATGAGCAGTTCTTC
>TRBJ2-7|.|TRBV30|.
CAWSVGLASDEQYF
TGTGCCTGGAGCGTGGGCCTTGCTTCGGACGAGCAGTACTTC
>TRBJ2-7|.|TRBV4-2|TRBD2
CASSQDDGGSYEQYF
TGTGCCAGCAGCCAAGACGACGGGGGGTCCTACGAGCAGTACTTC
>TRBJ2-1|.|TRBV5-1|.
CASSLVGDPNNEQFF
TGCGCCAGCAGCTTGGTCGGGGATCCCAACAATGAGCAGTTCTTC
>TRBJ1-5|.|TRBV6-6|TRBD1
CASSARTGEGNQPQHF
TGTGCCAGCAGTGCACGGACAGGCGAGGGCAATCAGCCCCAGCATTTT
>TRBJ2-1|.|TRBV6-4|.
CASSEWYTSHEQFF
TGTGCCAGCAGTGAATGGTATACTAGTCATGAGCAGTTCTTC
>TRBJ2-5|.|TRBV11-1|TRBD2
CASSLGTGGGQETQYF
TGTGCCAGCAGCTTGGGGACGGGAGGGGGCCAAGAGACCCAGTACTTC
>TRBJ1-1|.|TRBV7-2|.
CASSEVPSGLTEAFF
TGTGCCAGCAGCGAAGTTCCCTCGGGTTTGACTGAAGCTTTCTTT
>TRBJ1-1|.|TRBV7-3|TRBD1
CASSLHPGGLNTEAFF
TGTGCCAGCAGTCTCCACCCAGGGGGATTGAACACTGAAGCTTTCTTT
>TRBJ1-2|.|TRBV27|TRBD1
CASSFLGQGGEAVRGYTF
TGTGCCAGCAGTTTTCTGGGACAGGGTGGTGAGGCAGTAAGGGGCTACACCTTC
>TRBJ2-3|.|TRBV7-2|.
CASSLAGATDTQYF
TGTGCCAGCAGCTTAGCGGGGGCCACAGATACGCAGTATTTT
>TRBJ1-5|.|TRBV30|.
CAWSPRGNQPQHF
TGTGCCTGGAGTCCCCGGGGGAATCAGCCCCAGCATTTT
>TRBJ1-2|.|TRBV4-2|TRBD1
CASSLDRGGDGYTF
TGTGCCAGCAGCTTGGACAGGGGAGGGGATGGCTACACCTTC
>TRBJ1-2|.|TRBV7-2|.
CASSFNPTNYGYTF
TGTGCCAGCAGCTTTAACCCCACAAACTATGGCTACACCTTC
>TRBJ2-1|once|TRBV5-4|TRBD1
CASSLAGTGYNEQFF
TGTGCCAGCAGCTTGGCCGGGACAGGGTACAATGAGCAGTTCTTC
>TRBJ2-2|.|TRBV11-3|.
CASSGIDRRRTGELFF
TGTGCCAGCAGCGGGATCGACAGGCGCCGCACCGGGGAGCTGTTTTTT
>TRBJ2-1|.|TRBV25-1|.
CASSEWRGPEQFF
TGTGCCAGCAGTGAATGGCGGGGCCCTGAGCAGTTCTTC
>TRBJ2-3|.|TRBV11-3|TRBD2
CASSLSRGGNTQYF
TGTGCCAGCAGCTTATCGCGGGGGGGAAATACGCAGTATTTT
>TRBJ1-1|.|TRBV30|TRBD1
CACQAQGQGTEAFF
TGTGCCTGCCAAGCGCAGGGACAGGGTACTGAAGCTTTCTTT
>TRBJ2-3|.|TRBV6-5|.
CASKNRDGTDTQYF
TGTGCCAGCAAGAACAGGGACGGCACAGATACGCAGTATTTT
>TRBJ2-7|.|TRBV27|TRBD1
CASSSPDPDRGAYEQYF
TGTGCCAGCAGTTCCCCTGACCCAGACAGGGGGGCCTACGAGCAGTACTTC
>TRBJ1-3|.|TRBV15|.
CATSREAPRGGNTIYF
TGTGCCACCAGCAGAGAAGCCCCACGTGGTGGAAACACCATATATTTT
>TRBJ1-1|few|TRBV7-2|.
CASSPKGNRVGTEAFF
TGTGCCAGCAGCCCGAAGGGAAACAGGGTGGGTACTGAAGCTTTCTTT
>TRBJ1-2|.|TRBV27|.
CASSSAGGQGGYTF
TGTGCCAGCAGTTCCGCGGGGGGGCAGGGTGGCTACACCTTC
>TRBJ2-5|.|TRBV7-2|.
CASSLGSAGETQYF
TGTGCCAGCAGCTTAGGGAGTGCCGGAGAGACCCAGTACTTC
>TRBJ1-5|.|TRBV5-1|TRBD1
CASSLLQGGNQPQHF
TGCGCCAGCAGCTTGTTACAGGGGGGAAATCAGCCCCAGCATTTT
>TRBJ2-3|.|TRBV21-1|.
CASSRQVGADTQYF
TGTGCCAGCAGCAGACAGGTGGGGGCAGATACGCAGTATTTT
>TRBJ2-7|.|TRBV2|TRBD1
CASSAGQVKPDF
TGTGCCAGCAGTGCGGGACAGGTCAAGCCGGACTTC